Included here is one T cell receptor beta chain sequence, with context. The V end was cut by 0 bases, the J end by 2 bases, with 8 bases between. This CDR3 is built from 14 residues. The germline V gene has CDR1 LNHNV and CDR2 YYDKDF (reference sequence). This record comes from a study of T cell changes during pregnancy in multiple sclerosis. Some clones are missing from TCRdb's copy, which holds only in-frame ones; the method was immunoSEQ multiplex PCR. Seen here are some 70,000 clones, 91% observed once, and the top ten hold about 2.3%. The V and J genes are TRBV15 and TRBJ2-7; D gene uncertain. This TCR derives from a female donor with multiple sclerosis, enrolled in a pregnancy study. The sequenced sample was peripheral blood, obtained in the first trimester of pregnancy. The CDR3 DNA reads TGTGCCACCAGCAGAGATTTAACAGCCTACGAGCAGTACTTC. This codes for CATSRDLTAYEQYF.